This TCR beta chain emerged from a study of cytomegalovirus exposure and HLA in healthy donors. With 60 Vbeta and 13 Jbeta primers, the PCR was carried out. Clones were read by immunoSEQ multiplex PCR, and TCRdb kept only the in-frame ones, dropping some. This table holds 95,000 to 150,000 clones, about 73% found once. As for this clone: The antigen is not known.

The CDR3 length is 18 residues. The J segment lost 2 bases and the V segment lost 2 bases, leaving 9 bases of the junction unmatched. Germline CDR1 reads SEHNR; CDR2 reads FQNEAQ (reference sequence). Study results and limitations: Among TCR beta chains, those listed as cytomegalovirus-associated numbered fewer than 200.

This sequence originates from a woman aged 40 to 50 in good health and CMV-seronegative. The sequencing sample was made of PBMCs. The chain employs TRBV7-9 and TRBJ2-3; 11 bases are a match to TRBD2. CDR3 in amino acids: CASSLISLAGGFTDTQYF. The DNA for the CDR3 is TGTGCCAGCAGCTTAATAAGTTTAGCGGGGGGGTTCACAGATACGCAGTATTTT.